This TCR beta chain was profiled in a study of T cells in localized non-small cell lung cancer (dated by TCRdb to about 2020). Notes on the research overall: The study analyzed T cell repertoires of about 230 early-stage NSCLC patients, comparing tumors and uninvolved tumor-adjacent lungs. The cohort consisted of a few hundred treatment-naive NSCLC patients whose localized lung tumors had been resected. NSCLC patients had a mean age of around 66 years, and 120 to 150 were male and about a hundred female. Results and caveats for the whole study, not just this receptor: Since the design was exploratory, TCR variables were selected using unadjusted p-values with no false-discovery rate correction. Higher T cell density in blood was associated with longer overall survival, whereas higher clonality in adjacent lung was associated with shorter survival. Because multi-region sequencing of the tumors was not done, intratumor heterogeneity could not be ruled out. Uninvolved tumor-adjacent lung showed the highest T cell clonality, higher than tumor, which suggests more focused antigenic responses in the uninvolved tumor-adjacent lung. Of the top 100 tumor clones, a median of about 53 were detected in paired uninvolved adjacent lung; under 30 were also among that lung's top 100.

At diagnosis, peripheral blood, uninvolved tumor-adjacent lung and tumor were collected and stored as a combination of fresh-frozen and FFPE material. For TCR repertoire profiling, blood samples were analyzed as peripheral blood mononuclear cells. With respect to this clone: Its antigen is not yet known. No clone much larger than this one lies a single base away; base qualities are absent.

The immunoSEQ Assay was used to sequence TCR beta CDR3 regions from DNA. As for the original processing: T cell density was computed as TCR beta template counts normalized to usable DNA estimated by amplifying housekeeping genes. Richness was estimated using the preseqR package, with extrapolation to 400,000 templates for PBMC samples and to 120,000 templates for tissue samples. Clonality was calculated as one minus Pielou's evenness. Tissue-enriched TCRs were identified through differential abundance testing performed on productive amino-acid clonotypes, with a minimum total count of 5 and an alpha of 0.1. The Jaccard Index and the Morisita Overlap Index were used to quantify repertoire overlap between compartments. GLIPH clustered TCR beta CDR3s with public tetramer-defined viral CDR3s; viral motifs required at least three viral sequences plus V-gene enrichment. TCRdb re-hosts the immuneACCESS table, in-frame sequences only. Its copies lack some clones; in the studies checked, an unresolved V gene accounts for under half of them, and the cause for the rest is not known. The D gene and trimming were derived from the DNA, and the V and J assignments and clone size from that table. The sample data list about 26,000 clones, and approximately 89% of these were observed just once. The ten largest clonotypes hold about 4% of the sample.

CDR1 and CDR2, looked up from the germline V gene (reference sequence), are LNHNV and YYDKDF. V is trimmed back by 5 bases and J by 1 base, and the junction contains 3 bases that no gene match accounts for. CDR3 length: 14 amino acids, cysteine to phenylalanine. The kept DNA is CDR3 alone, 42 bases in frame from the first base. The sequence joins TRBV15 to TRBJ2-5; the central 8 bases match TRBD2. This clonotype originated in a female donor over 55 with stage II squamous cell lung carcinoma. This specimen was peripheral blood, taken before any cancer treatment. This receptor has the CDR3 CATSRSGAQETQYF. In nucleotides, the sequence is TGTGCCACCAGCCGTAGCGGGGCCCAAGAGACCCAGTACTTC.